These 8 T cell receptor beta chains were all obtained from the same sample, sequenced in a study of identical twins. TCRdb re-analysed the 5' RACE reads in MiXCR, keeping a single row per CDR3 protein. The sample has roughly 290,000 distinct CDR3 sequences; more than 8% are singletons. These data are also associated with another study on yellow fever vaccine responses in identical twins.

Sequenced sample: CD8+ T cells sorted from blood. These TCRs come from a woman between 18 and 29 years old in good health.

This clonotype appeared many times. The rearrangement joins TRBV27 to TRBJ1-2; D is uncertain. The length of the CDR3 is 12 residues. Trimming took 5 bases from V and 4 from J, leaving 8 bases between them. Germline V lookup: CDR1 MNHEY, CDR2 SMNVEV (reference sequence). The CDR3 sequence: CASSVDGYGYTF. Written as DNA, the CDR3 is TGTGCCAGCAGTGTCGACGGCTATGGCTACACCTTC.

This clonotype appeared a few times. CDR3 in DNA: TGCGCCAGCAGCCAAGAGGGTGCTCGGTCAAGCTCCTACAATGAGCAGTTCTTC. Amino acids: CASSQEGARSSSYNEQFF. The chain couples TRBV4-1 to TRBJ2-1; unclear D gene. Germline V CDR1 and CDR2: MGHRA, YSYEKL. This CDR3 has 18 residues. V lost 0 bases and J lost 0, with 15 bases in between.

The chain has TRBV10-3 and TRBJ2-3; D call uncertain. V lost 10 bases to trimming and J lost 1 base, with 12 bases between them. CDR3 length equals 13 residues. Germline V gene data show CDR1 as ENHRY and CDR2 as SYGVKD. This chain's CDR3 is CATYGWGTDTQYF. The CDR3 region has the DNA TGTGCCACCTACGGATGGGGCACAGATACGCAGTATTTT.

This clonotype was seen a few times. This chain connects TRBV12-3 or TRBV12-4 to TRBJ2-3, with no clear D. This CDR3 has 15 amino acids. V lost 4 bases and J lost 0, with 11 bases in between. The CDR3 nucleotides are TGTGCCAGCAGTTCCCCAGAAGTTAGCACAGATACGCAGTATTTT. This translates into CASSSPEVSTDTQYF.

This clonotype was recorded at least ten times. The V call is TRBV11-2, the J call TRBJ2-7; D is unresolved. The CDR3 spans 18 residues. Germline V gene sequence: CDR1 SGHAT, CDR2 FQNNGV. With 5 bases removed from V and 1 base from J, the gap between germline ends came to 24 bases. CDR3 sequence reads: CASSISENMGFRSYEQYF. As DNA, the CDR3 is TGTGCCAGCAGCATCTCAGAAAACATGGGCTTTCGATCCTACGAGCAGTACTTC. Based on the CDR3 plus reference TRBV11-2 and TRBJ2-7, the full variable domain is EAGVAQSPRYKIIEKRQSVAFWCNPISGHATLYWYQQILGQGPKLLIQFQNNGVVDDSQLPKDRFSAERLKGVDSTLKIQPAKLEDSAVYLCASSISENMGFRSYEQYFGPGTRLTVT.

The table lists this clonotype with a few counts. The CDR3 is CASSQDSMGDTEAFF. In DNA, the CDR3 is TGCGCCAGCAGCCAAGATAGTATGGGGGACACTGAAGCTTTCTTT. J is TRBJ1-1 and V is TRBV4-3, with TRBD1 as a possible D gene (5 bases). In germline, CDR1 is LGHNA, CDR2 YSLEER. V was shortened by 0 bases and J by 3 bases, with 11 bases between the two germline ends. This CDR3 is built from 15 residues.

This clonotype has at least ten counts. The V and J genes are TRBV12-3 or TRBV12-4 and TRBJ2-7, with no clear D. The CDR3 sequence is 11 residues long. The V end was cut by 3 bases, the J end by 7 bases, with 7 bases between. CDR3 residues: CASSFGWEQYF. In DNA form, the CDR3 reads TGTGCCAGCAGTTTCGGGTGGGAGCAGTACTTC.

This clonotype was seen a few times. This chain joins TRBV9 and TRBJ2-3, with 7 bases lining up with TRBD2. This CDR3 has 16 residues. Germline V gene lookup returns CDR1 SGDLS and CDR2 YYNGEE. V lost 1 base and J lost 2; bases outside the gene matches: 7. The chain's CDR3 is CASSVKVGGNTDTQYF. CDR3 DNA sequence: TGTGCCAGCAGCGTAAAGGTGGGGGGGAACACAGATACGCAGTATTTT.